What follows are 21 T cell receptor beta chains derived from one specimen sequenced in a study of OX40 agonist ivuxolimab in advanced cancers. The repertoire was sequenced with immunoSEQ multiplex PCR; TCRdb's copy has only in-frame clones and lacks some. Here the sample spans some 66,000 clones, roughly 88% being singletons. The sample here was CD4+ or CD8+ T cells sorted from blood, taken in a trial of the OX40 agonist ivuxolimab. These receptors all stem from an adult with an advanced solid tumor such as melanoma, head and neck, liver or kidney cancer.

This chain uses TRBV6-5 with TRBJ1-5, with D tentatively TRBD1 (5 bases). The CDR3 has 13 residues. The V end lost 7 bases, the J end lost 6 bases, and 13 bases lay between the germline ends. Germline CDR1 reads MNHEY; CDR2 reads SVGAGI. DNA of the CDR3: TGTGCCAGCACCCCGCCGGGGGGTCAGCCCCAGCATTTT. Protein: CASTPPGGQPQHF.

V and J are TRBV6-1 and TRBJ2-5; 9 nucleotides agree with TRBD2. CDR1 and CDR2 (germline): MNHNS, SASEGT. The CDR3 has 14 amino acids. Losses at the gene ends were 6 bases for V and 5 bases for J; bases not matched to a gene: 7. CDR3 nucleotides: TGTGCCAGCAGGGCGGGGGGGAATAGGGAGACCCAGTACTTC. It encodes CASRAGGNRETQYF.

This rearrangement joins TRBV30 to TRBJ1-6; no reliable D call. CDR3 length: 13 amino acids. Per germline, CDR1 GTSNPN and CDR2 SVGIG (reference sequence). Trimming removed 3 bases from V and 6 bases from J, with 9 bases in between. The CDR3, as DNA: TGTGCCTGGAGCGGGTCAGTTAATTCACCCCTCCACTTT. This translates into CAWSGSVNSPLHF.

The chain couples TRBV27 to TRBJ1-2; a weak D match, TRBD1 (6 bases). In germline, CDR1 is MNHEY, CDR2 SMNVEV (reference sequence). The CDR3 totals 15 residues. Between the trimmed V and J ends, which lost 6 bases and 5 bases, there was a span of 19 bases. CDR3 sequence reads: CASSSLGAVGYGYTF. The DNA for the CDR3 is TGTGCCAGCAGCTCCCTGGGGGCAGTAGGATATGGCTACACCTTC.

This rearrangement joins TRBV5-4 to TRBJ2-2; 9 bases are shared with TRBD1. Germline V gene sequence: CDR1 SGHNT, CDR2 YYREEE (reference sequence). V was clipped by 4 bases and J by 5 bases; unmatched bases: 6. The CDR3 has 15 amino acids. The CDR3 nucleotides are TGTGCCAGCAGCCCGTGGACAGGGGTAACCGGGGAGCTGTTTTTT. Protein product: CASSPWTGVTGELFF.

The chain joins TRBV7-2 to TRBJ2-1; 14 bases agree with TRBD2. There are 16 residues in the CDR3. V shed 2 bases, J shed 9 bases, and the junction held 6 bases outside the gene matches. CDR1 and CDR2 (germline): SGHTA, FQGNSA. The DNA for the CDR3 is TGTGCCAGCAGCTTAAGGGGACTAGCGGGGGCTGGTGAGCAGTTCTTC. The encoded protein is CASSLRGLAGAGEQFF. The variable domain in full, with the rest retrieved from reference TRBV7-2 and TRBJ2-1, is GAGVSQSPSNKVTEKGKDVELRCDPISGHTALYWYRQSLGQGLEFLIYFQGNSAPDKSGLPSDRFSAERTGGSVSTLTIQRTQQEDSAVYLCASSLRGLAGAGEQFFGPGTRLTVL.

V usage is TRBV5-4 and J usage is TRBJ2-3; TRBD2 aligns across 11 bases. The CDR3 contains 15 residues. The V and J ends lost 4 bases and 2 bases, in that order; junction bases with no gene match: 3. Germline CDR1 reads SGHNT; CDR2 reads YYREEE (reference sequence). The CDR3 loop is CASSTSGGFTDTQYF. Written as DNA, the CDR3 is TGTGCCAGCAGCACTAGCGGGGGCTTCACAGATACGCAGTATTTT.

The CDR3 region has the DNA TGTGCCAGCAGCTTAGGGGCCCGACTAGCGGGGGGGCTGGATACGCAGTATTTT. Its translation is CASSLGARLAGGLDTQYF. The gene calls are TRBV11-2 and TRBJ2-3, with 14 bases that match TRBD2. The germline V gene encodes CDR1 SGHAT and CDR2 FQNNGV. J gave up 6 bases and V 1 base, and 9 bases lay outside the gene matches. CDR3 length: 18 amino acids.

This chain links TRBV6-6 with TRBJ2-7; D gene ambiguous. Trimming removed 5 bases at V and 2 bases at J, with 7 bases between. The germline gives CDR1 MNHNY, CDR2 SVGAGI (reference sequence). There are 12 residues in the CDR3. The CDR3 loop is CASSRVTYEQYF. The CDR3 bases are TGTGCCAGCAGTCGGGTGACCTACGAGCAGTACTTC.

The CDR3 bases are TGTGCCAGCAGCCACCGACAGAGCTCTGGGGCCAACGTCCTGACTTTC. This encodes CASSHRQSSGANVLTF. The V and J genes are TRBV7-3 and TRBJ2-6; TRBD1 might be the D (5 bases). Trimming stripped 5 bases from V and 0 bases from J, with 11 bases between. Per germline, CDR1 SGHTA and CDR2 FQGTGA. The CDR3 covers 16 residues. The whole variable domain, remainder taken from reference TRBV7-3 and TRBJ2-6, is GAGVSQTPSNKVTEKGKYVELRCDPISGHTALYWYRQSLGQGPEFLIYFQGTGAADDSGLPNDRFFAVRPEGSVSTLKIQRTERGDSAVYLCASSHRQSSGANVLTFGAGSRLTVL.

The CDR3 spells CASSGTGANVLTF. In DNA, the CDR3 is TGTGCCAGCAGTGGCACGGGGGCCAACGTCCTGACTTTC. The chain uses TRBV2 and TRBJ2-6; D call uncertain. Germline CDR1 SNHLY, CDR2 FYNNEI. There are 13 residues in the CDR3. With 4 bases removed from V and 4 bases from J, the gap between germline ends came to 5 bases.

This chain connects TRBV6-1 to TRBJ1-2; 8 bases match TRBD1. This CDR3 spans 13 amino acids. Germline-derived CDR1 and CDR2 are MNHNS and SASEGT. Losses at the gene ends were 6 bases for V and 8 bases for J; bases not matched to a gene: 8. CDR3 sequence reads: CASRSQGGRGYTF. In DNA, the CDR3 is TGTGCCAGCAGATCACAGGGGGGGCGAGGCTACACCTTC.

This rearrangement joins TRBV5-1 to TRBJ1-2, with TRBD1 matching over 8 bases. The V gene end was trimmed by 3 bases and the J gene end by 5 bases; junction bases not matched to a gene: 9. Germline values: CDR1 SGHRS, CDR2 YFSETQ. The CDR3 runs 15 residues. The CDR3 nucleotides read TGCGCCAGCAGCTCGGACAGGGCCTCTTTATATGGCTACACCTTC. Its translation is CASSSDRASLYGYTF.

The V gene is TRBV28, the J gene TRBJ1-1; possibly TRBD1 for D (5 bases). CDR1 MDHEN and CDR2 SYDVKM come from the germline V gene. The V end was cut by 5 bases, the J end by 1 base, with 8 bases between. This CDR3 has 13 amino acids. CDR3 DNA: TGTGCCAGCAGTCCTGGACAGAACACTGAAGCTTTCTTT. As protein: CASSPGQNTEAFF.

V usage is TRBV10-3 and J usage is TRBJ1-3; possibly TRBD1 for D (6 bases). Germline CDR1 is ENHRY and CDR2 is SYGVKD. Trimming cost V 2 bases and J 0 bases, with 8 bases left between them. This CDR3 comprises 15 residues. The CDR3 is CAISEGQNSGNTIYF. DNA for the CDR3: TGTGCCATCAGTGAGGGACAGAACTCTGGAAACACCATATATTTT.

To note about this clone: At one boundary the junction diverges from the germline segment, which might be a read error. As DNA, the CDR3 is TGTGCCAACAGTCCCGGGGAGGGGGCAAACTATGGCTACACCTTC. This codes for CANSPGEGANYGYTF. The rearrangement links TRBV27 to TRBJ1-2, with TRBD1 matching 7 bases. CDR1 MNHEY and CDR2 SMNVEV come from the germline V gene (reference sequence). The CDR3 extends over 15 amino acids.

V gene TRBV5-1 combines with J gene TRBJ1-1, with a tentative D call TRBD1 (5 bases). This CDR3 is 14 amino acids long. The germline V gene has CDR1 SGHRS and CDR2 YFSETQ. Trimming took off 4 bases at V and 4 bases at J, with 14 bases between the two ends. CDR3 sequence reads: CASSTAVGRTEAFF. The CDR3 region has the DNA TGCGCCAGCAGCACCGCCGTGGGGCGCACTGAAGCTTTCTTT.

The chain is built from TRBV5-6 and TRBJ2-7; 9 bases are shared with TRBD1. The trim removed 4 bases at V and 1 base at J, leaving 15 bases unmatched. The CDR3 consists of 18 residues. CDR1 and CDR2 (germline): SGHDT, YYEEEE. This CDR3 is CASSAPTGTGILSYEQYF. The DNA for the CDR3 is TGTGCCAGCAGCGCCCCGACCGGGACAGGGATCCTATCCTACGAGCAGTACTTC. Complete variable domain (other parts from reference TRBV5-6 and TRBJ2-7): DAGVTQSPTHLIKTRGQQVTLRCSPKSGHDTVSWYQQALGQGPQFIFQYYEEEERQRGNFPDRFSGHQFPNYSSELNVNALLLGDSALYLCASSAPTGTGILSYEQYFGPGTRLTVT.

This sequence joins TRBV5-1 and TRBJ1-2; a possible D gene is TRBD1 (5 bases). Trimming pared 4 bases from V and 6 bases from J, leaving 13 bases between. The CDR3 runs 13 residues. The germline CDR1 and CDR2 sequences are SGHRS and YFSETQ. CDR3 nucleotides: TGCGCCAGCAGCCCTGGGGACGGAAATGGCTACACCTTC. This codes for CASSPGDGNGYTF.

In this sample, this clone turned up a few times. The rearrangement links TRBV29-1 to TRBJ1-2; D perhaps matches TRBD1 (6 bases). V was trimmed by 5 bases and J by 7 bases, leaving 14 bases between them. The CDR3 runs 12 residues. CDR1 is SQVTM and CDR2 is ANQGSEA in the germline V gene. The CDR3 protein is CSVSGTNLGYTF. The CDR3 region has the DNA TGCAGCGTTTCAGGGACAAACCTTGGCTACACCTTC. The complete variable domain, with remaining parts taken from reference TRBV29-1 and TRBJ1-2, reads SAVISQKPSRDICQRGTSLTIQCQVDSQVTMMFWYRQQPGQSLTLIATANQGSEATYESGFVIDKFPISRPNLTFSTLTVSNMSPEDSSIYLCSVSGTNLGYTFGSGTRLTVV.

The chain recombines TRBV7-9 with TRBJ1-5, with D perhaps matching TRBD1 (6 bases). CDR3 size: 16 residues. The germline V and J ends were trimmed by 3 bases and 8 bases, with 20 bases remaining between them. Germline values: CDR1 SEHNR, CDR2 FQNEAQ (reference sequence). CDR3 sequence reads: CASSFPDSFSRKPQHF. CDR3 in DNA: TGTGCCAGCAGCTTCCCGGACAGTTTCAGCAGGAAGCCCCAGCATTTT.